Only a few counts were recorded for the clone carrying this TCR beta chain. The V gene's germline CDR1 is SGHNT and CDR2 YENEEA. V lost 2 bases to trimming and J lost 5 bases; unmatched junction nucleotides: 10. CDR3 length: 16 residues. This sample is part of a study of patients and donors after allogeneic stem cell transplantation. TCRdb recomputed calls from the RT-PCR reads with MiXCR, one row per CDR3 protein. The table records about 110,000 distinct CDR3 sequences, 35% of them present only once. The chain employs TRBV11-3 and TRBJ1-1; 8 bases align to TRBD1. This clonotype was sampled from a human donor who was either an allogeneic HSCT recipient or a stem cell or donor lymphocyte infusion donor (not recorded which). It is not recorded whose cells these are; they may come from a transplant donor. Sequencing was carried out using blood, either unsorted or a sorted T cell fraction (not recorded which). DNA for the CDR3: TGTGCCAGCAGCTTATACTCCTCAGGGGGCGGAACTGAAGCTTTCTTT. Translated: CASSLYSSGGGTEAFF.